One sample yielded the 32 T cell receptor beta chains listed below, sequenced in a study of blood T cell repertoires in COVID-19. Sequencing was performed with immunoSEQ multiplex PCR; in TCRdb, only in-frame clones are kept and a portion is missing. The sample records about 67,000 clones, around 87% being singletons. Sequences were obtained from peripheral blood. The receptors stem from a man over 45 with active COVID-19.

CDR3 loop: CATNSSTNEKLFF. As DNA, the CDR3 is TGTGCCACCAACAGTTCAACTAATGAAAAACTGTTTTTT. The chain joins TRBV24-1 to TRBJ1-4; D is uncertain. The CDR3 covers 13 residues. Germline loops: CDR1 KGHDR, CDR2 SFDVKD. The V end lost 8 bases, the J end lost 0 bases, and 6 bases lay between the germline ends.

The sample holds a few counts of this clone. The chain uses TRBV2 and TRBJ2-1; 9 nucleotides align to TRBD2. CDR1 and CDR2 (germline): SNHLY, FYNNEI. The CDR3 is 14 residues long. Trimming at V came to 2 bases and at J to 9 bases, leaving 5 bases not matched to a gene. In DNA, the CDR3 is TGTGCCAGCAGTGAATGGGGACTAGCTAGTGAGCAGTTCTTC. Residues: CASSEWGLASEQFF.

This sequence joins TRBV7-9 and TRBJ2-2; D remains unclear. The germline gives CDR1 SEHNR, CDR2 FQNEAQ (reference sequence). The CDR3 covers 12 residues. The V end was cut by 8 bases, the J end by 5 bases, with 9 bases between. The CDR3 loop is CASGVRTGELFF. CDR3 nucleotide sequence: TGTGCCAGCGGTGTGAGAACCGGGGAGCTGTTTTTT.

V is TRBV27 and J is TRBJ1-2, with D unclear. This CDR3 is 17 amino acids long. The V gene lost 6 bases and the J gene lost 3 bases, with 23 bases spanning the gap. Germline-derived CDR1 and CDR2 are MNHEY and SMNVEV (reference sequence). The chain's CDR3 is CASRPHAGSNVDYGYTF. CDR3 DNA sequence: TGTGCCAGCAGACCGCACGCCGGGTCAAACGTGGACTATGGCTACACCTTC.

This chain links TRBV5-6 with TRBJ2-1; 8 bases are a match to TRBD2. Germline assignment: CDR1 SGHDT and CDR2 YYEEEE. The CDR3 is 17 amino acids. With 5 bases clipped from V and 1 base from J, the junction kept 11 bases outside the gene matches. CDR3 amino acids: CASSFGAGVGSYNEQFF. CDR3 coding DNA: TGTGCCAGCAGTTTTGGAGCGGGAGTAGGGTCCTACAATGAGCAGTTCTTC.

The chain links TRBV9 to TRBJ2-5, with 12 bases aligning to TRBD2. Germline V gene lookup returns CDR1 SGDLS and CDR2 YYNGEE. The CDR3 spans 17 residues. The V segment lost 1 base and the J segment 5 bases; nucleotides outside the gene matches: 9. This chain's CDR3 is CASSVSSGRARGETQYF. DNA for the CDR3: TGTGCCAGCAGCGTATCTAGCGGGAGGGCTAGAGGGGAGACCCAGTACTTC.

CDR3 nucleotide sequence: TGCGCCAGCAGCCAAGGACAGACTGCAGTTGACGAGCAGTACTTC. It translates to CASSQGQTAVDEQYF. This rearrangement joins TRBV4-3 to TRBJ2-7; D possibly corresponds to TRBD1 (5 bases). The CDR3 length is 15 residues. Trimming pared 1 base from V and 5 bases from J, leaving 15 bases between. CDR1 and CDR2 (germline): LGHNA, YSLEER.

V and J are TRBV3-1 (or the pseudogene TRBV3-2) and TRBJ1-3; no reliable D call. The CDR3 spans 16 residues. Germline CDR1 is LGHDT and CDR2 is YNNKEL (reference sequence). V was clipped by 6 bases and J by 3 bases, with 18 bases between them. The CDR3 loop reads CASSPEGRSFGNTIYF. CDR3 coding DNA: TGTGCCAGCAGTCCTGAGGGCAGATCCTTTGGAAACACCATATATTTT.

V and J are TRBV30 and TRBJ1-5, with TRBD1 matching 8 bases. The CDR3 sequence is 15 residues long. V lost 0 bases, J lost 6 bases, and 7 bases stayed unmatched. In germline, CDR1 is GTSNPN, CDR2 SVGIG (reference sequence). The CDR3 here is CAWSVTGGTGQPQHF. In DNA form, the CDR3 reads TGTGCCTGGAGTGTAACAGGGGGGACTGGTCAGCCCCAGCATTTT.

This rearrangement joins TRBV18 to TRBJ1-1; no definite D call. There are 15 residues in the CDR3. CDR1 is KGHSH, CDR2 LQKENI, per germline. V was cut by 3 bases and J by 2 bases, with 13 bases left in between. The CDR3, as DNA: TGTGCCAGCTCACCTTCTGGGAGGGAAAACACTGAAGCTTTCTTT. Protein: CASSPSGRENTEAFF.

The chain links TRBV10-3 to TRBJ2-1, with 7 bases fitting TRBD2. From germline, CDR1 is ENHRY and CDR2 SYGVKD. This CDR3 comprises 13 residues. V dropped 0 bases and J dropped 9; count of bases not matched to a gene: 2. In DNA, the CDR3 is TGTGCCATCAGTGAGTCCGCGGGAGCTGAGCAGTTCTTC. This translates into CAISESAGAEQFF.

V gene TRBV19 combines with J gene TRBJ2-7; D unclear. The CDR3 loop spans 15 amino acids. V dropped 0 bases and J dropped 2 bases, with 11 bases sitting between them. Germline CDR1 and CDR2: LNHDA and SQIVND (reference sequence). This CDR3 is CASSIDHSGAYEQYF. In nucleotides, the CDR3 is TGTGCCAGTAGTATAGATCATTCCGGTGCCTACGAGCAGTACTTC.

V and J are TRBV27 and TRBJ2-6, with D tentatively TRBD2 (5 bases). Per the germline V gene, CDR1 is MNHEY and CDR2 is SMNVEV (reference sequence). This CDR3 comprises 17 residues. V was shortened by 0 bases and J by 0 bases, with 9 bases between the two germline ends. The DNA for the CDR3 is TGTGCCAGCAGTTTATCAGCGGTTCTCTCTGGGGCCAACGTCCTGACTTTC. Translated: CASSLSAVLSGANVLTF.

In its sample, this clone was seen a few times. The CDR3 nucleotides read TGCGCCAGCAGCCAAGAGGCAGGGGGTCCAGCTGAAGCTTTCTTT. Encoded protein: CASSQEAGGPAEAFF. This chain joins TRBV4-3 and TRBJ1-1, with 7 bases lining up with TRBD1. The CDR3 is 15 amino acids. The junction had 7 bases not matched to a gene; V was cut back by 0 bases and J by 6 bases. In germline, CDR1 is LGHNA, CDR2 YSLEER.

The chain is built from TRBV5-5 and TRBJ2-1, with 7 nucleotides matching TRBD1. This CDR3 has 13 residues. The junction had 0 bases not matched to a gene; V was cut back by 3 bases and J by 3 bases. CDR1 and CDR2 (germline): SGHKS, YYEKEE (reference sequence). The CDR3 is CASSWDSYNEQFF. The CDR3, as DNA: TGTGCCAGCAGCTGGGACAGCTACAATGAGCAGTTCTTC.

V gene TRBV6-6 combines with J gene TRBJ2-1, with 11 bases identical to TRBD1. This CDR3 comprises 20 residues. Germline CDR1 and CDR2: MNHNY and SVGAGI (reference sequence). V trimming: 5 bases; J trimming: 0 bases; junction bases outside the gene matches: 15. The CDR3 DNA reads TGTGCCAGCAGTCGGACCAGGACAGGGGGCGTCGAAAGCTCCTACAATGAGCAGTTCTTC. Amino acids: CASSRTRTGGVESSYNEQFF.

V usage is TRBV4-1 and J usage is TRBJ2-5; D gene unclear. This CDR3 has 13 residues. Germline loops: CDR1 MGHRA, CDR2 YSYEKL. The V gene lost 4 bases and the J gene lost 2 bases, with 8 bases spanning the gap. DNA for the CDR3: TGCGCCAGCAGCCCGACTGAACAAGAGACCCAGTACTTC. Translation: CASSPTEQETQYF.

The CDR3 reads CASSLVGTSGYEQYF. CDR3 bases: TGTGCCAGCAGCTTAGTTGGGACTAGCGGATACGAGCAGTACTTC. The chain combines TRBV7-8 with TRBJ2-7; 11 nucleotides line up with TRBD2. The length of the CDR3 is 15 residues. Trimming took 1 base from V and 4 from J; bases not matched to a gene: 3. The germline V gene has CDR1 SGHVS and CDR2 FQNEAQ.

The V call is TRBV18, the J call TRBJ2-1; 7 nucleotides match TRBD1. V shed 5 bases, J shed 1 base, and the junction held 5 bases outside the gene matches. This CDR3 is built from 15 residues. The germline CDR1 and CDR2 sequences are KGHSH and LQKENI. The CDR3 region is CASSSTGMSYNEQFF. CDR3 nucleotide sequence: TGTGCCAGCTCATCGACAGGGATGTCCTACAATGAGCAGTTCTTC.

This chain connects TRBV6-5 to TRBJ1-2; 10 nucleotides match TRBD1. Trimming removed 6 bases from V and 5 bases from J; junction bases left unmatched: 6. Germline V gives CDR1 MNHEY, CDR2 SVGAGI. The length of the CDR3 is 14 residues. The DNA for the CDR3 is TGTGCCAGCAGCCCGGGACAGGGGAGATATGGCTACACCTTC. Translated: CASSPGQGRYGYTF.

This clone was counted once. This chain links TRBV11-2 with TRBJ2-3, with 10 bases identical to TRBD2. The CDR3 extends over 16 amino acids. Per germline, CDR1 SGHAT and CDR2 FQNNGV. V was pared by 7 bases and J by 6 bases, with 13 bases of the junction left unmatched. This chain's CDR3 is CASTGIGLAARDTQYF. The CDR3 DNA reads as TGTGCCAGCACGGGAATCGGACTAGCGGCCCGCGATACGCAGTATTTT.

The V and J genes are TRBV5-8 and TRBJ2-4, with D unresolved. V was trimmed by 2 bases and J by 7 bases, leaving 7 bases between them. CDR1 and CDR2 from the germline V gene are SGHTS and YDEGEE. There are 12 residues in the CDR3. The CDR3 coding sequence is TGTGCCAGCAGCTTTACCCAGAACATTCAGTACTTC. As protein: CASSFTQNIQYF.

This rearrangement joins TRBV6-5 to TRBJ1-3; 7 nucleotides line up with TRBD1. Germline V gene lookup returns CDR1 MNHEY and CDR2 SVGAGI. The CDR3 contains 13 residues. V shed 5 bases, J shed 7 bases, and the junction held 5 bases outside the gene matches. CDR3 nucleotide sequence: TGTGCCAGCAGTCAGGACAGGCTTAACACCATATATTTT. It translates to CASSQDRLNTIYF.

The rearrangement uses TRBV11-3 and TRBJ2-1, with TRBD2 matching over 11 bases. The CDR3 has 14 residues. The V segment lost 4 bases and the J segment 7 bases; nucleotides outside the gene matches: 3. The V gene's germline CDR1 is SGHNT and CDR2 YENEEA. Here the CDR3 reads CASSSGTSGNEQFF. The DNA of the CDR3 is TGTGCCAGCAGCTCCGGGACTAGCGGTAATGAGCAGTTCTTC.

The chain joins TRBV24-1 to TRBJ2-7; possibly TRBD1 for D (6 bases). The CDR3 is made up of 15 amino acids. Trimming removed 4 bases from V and 7 bases from J, with 19 bases in between. CDR1 is KGHDR and CDR2 is SFDVKD in the germline V gene. CDR3 sequence (DNA): TGTGCCACCAGTGAATCCGGGACACCGAAGCGGGAGCAGTACTTC. This sequence encodes CATSESGTPKREQYF.

This sequence joins TRBV7-2 and TRBJ2-7, with D tentatively TRBD2 (5 bases). Trimming left V 4 bases short and J 1 base short, with 11 bases between. Per the germline V gene, CDR1 is SGHTA and CDR2 is FQGNSA. This CDR3 has 14 amino acids. The CDR3 here is CASSSVAGSYEQYF. The CDR3 bases are TGTGCCAGCAGCTCTGTGGCGGGTTCCTACGAGCAGTACTTC. The variable domain in full, completed from reference TRBV7-2 and TRBJ2-7, reads GAGVSQSPSNKVTEKGKDVELRCDPISGHTALYWYRQSLGQGLEFLIYFQGNSAPDKSGLPSDRFSAERTGGSVSTLTIQRTQQEDSAVYLCASSSVAGSYEQYFGPGTRLTVT.

This rearrangement joins TRBV28 to TRBJ1-1; the D is unclear. The CDR3 is 13 amino acids. Trimming removed 3 bases from V and 1 base from J, with 6 bases in between. Germline CDR1 and CDR2: MDHEN and SYDVKM. The CDR3 DNA is TGTGCCAGCAGTTTTCAGTGGAACACTGAAGCTTTCTTT. Amino acids: CASSFQWNTEAFF.

With regard to this clone: Other DNA sequences in this specimen translate into the identical CDR3. This chain joins TRBV27 and TRBJ2-1; TRBD1 aligns across 10 bases. Per germline, CDR1 MNHEY and CDR2 SMNVEV (reference sequence). Trimming took 5 bases from V and 1 from J; bases not matched to a gene: 2. The CDR3 totals 15 residues. The CDR3 loop is CASSLDRGSYNEQFF. CDR3 nucleotide sequence: TGTGCCAGCAGTCTGGACAGGGGGTCCTACAATGAGCAGTTCTTC.

The chain joins TRBV29-1 to TRBJ1-1; 7 nucleotides match TRBD1. The CDR3 consists of 15 residues. J gave up 4 bases and V 7 bases, and 15 bases lay outside the gene matches. Per the germline V gene, CDR1 is SQVTM and CDR2 is ANQGSEA. CDR3 protein: CSGHRGVDLGTEAFF. CDR3 DNA sequence: TGCAGCGGGCACAGGGGAGTAGATTTGGGCACTGAAGCTTTCTTT.

This sequence joins TRBV7-9 and TRBJ2-1; a weak D match, TRBD2 (6 bases). Germline V lookup: CDR1 SEHNR, CDR2 FQNEAQ (reference sequence). Trimming cost V 1 base and J 8 bases, with 12 bases left between them. CDR3 length: 14 residues. The CDR3 sequence: CASSLVAGGDEQFF. The CDR3 coding sequence is TGTGCCAGCAGCTTAGTGGCCGGAGGGGATGAGCAGTTCTTC. The full variable domain, with the rest looked up from reference TRBV7-9 and TRBJ2-1, is DTGVSQNPRHKITKRGQNVTFRCDPISEHNRLYWYRQTLGQGPEFLTYFQNEAQLEKSRLLSDRFSAERPKGSFSTLEIQRTEQGDSAMYLCASSLVAGGDEQFFGPGTRLTVL.

The chain has TRBV19 and TRBJ2-1; the D gene is possibly TRBD2 (6 bases). V was shortened by 5 bases and J by 8 bases, with 28 bases between the two germline ends. CDR3 length equals 18 residues. Germline V gene lookup returns CDR1 LNHDA and CDR2 SQIVND (reference sequence). CDR3 sequence: CASSDGSGRIPSADEQFF. In DNA, the CDR3 is TGTGCCAGTAGTGATGGGTCAGGGCGGATCCCTAGCGCGGATGAGCAGTTCTTC.

This clone was observed a single time. The chain is built from TRBV6-2 or TRBV6-3 and TRBJ2-1, with 12 bases lining up with TRBD2. The CDR3 consists of 19 residues. Germline CDR1 is MNHEY and CDR2 is SVGEGT. With 2 bases clipped from V and 3 bases from J, the junction kept 11 bases outside the gene matches. As DNA, the CDR3 is TGTGCCAGCAGTTACCCGCCCTTCCGACTAGCGGGAGTCTACAATGAGCAGTTCTTC. Protein product: CASSYPPFRLAGVYNEQFF.